This T cell receptor (beta chain) was sequenced in a study of identical twins. Germline CDR1 and CDR2: SGHRS and YFSETQ. V lost 4 bases, J lost 7 bases, and 12 bases lay in between. This CDR3 contains 13 residues. This clonotype appeared many times. Its antigen remains unknown. General observations from the study: A cross-sectional statistical analysis, not follow-up of the same donors, supported the conclusions. Abundant beta clonotypes from cord blood had fewer insertions, unlike memory repertoires, which showed none.

The donors were all healthy and Caucasian. Unique molecular identifiers were present on cDNA, and template switching added a universal primer site. TCRdb re-called the 5' RACE reads with MiXCR, one entry per CDR3 protein. This table has a few hundred thousand distinct CDR3 sequences, about 18% appearing once. The V gene is TRBV5-1, the J gene TRBJ2-1; a weak D match, TRBD2 (6 bases). This TCR derives from a man aged 50 to 60 in good health. Material: naive T cells sorted from blood. The DNA of the CDR3 is TGCGCCAGCAGCCTCGGAGGGCCTAATGAGCAGTTCTTC. This gives the protein CASSLGGPNEQFF.